The 25 T cell receptor beta chains reported below all come from one sample, sequenced in a study of human T cells and chemical hapten exposure. TCRdb re-analysed the RACE reads in MiXCR, keeping a single row per CDR3 protein. The data show about 54,000 distinct CDR3 sequences, about 10% seen once. Time point of the sample: patch test 2, 6 weeks after DPC sensitization. Specified treatment: therapeutic diphenylcyclopropenone sensitization with weekly scalp DPC. This material consisted of whole blood, taken in connection with sensitization to the hapten diphenylcyclopropenone (DPC). These receptors all stem from a woman in her forties or fifties with alopecia areata. Some clones in this sample may be carry-over from other donors' samples.

J is TRBJ2-7 and V is TRBV28, with a possible D match to TRBD2 (5 bases). Germline V gene lookup returns CDR1 MDHEN and CDR2 SYDVKM. Trimming removed 2 bases at V and 2 bases at J, with 10 bases between. The CDR3 extends over 14 amino acids. DNA of the CDR3: TGTGCCAGCAGTTTACCGGGGTTCACCTACGAGCAGTACTTC. It translates to CASSLPGFTYEQYF.

In its sample, this clonotype was seen many times. V usage is TRBV11-2 and J usage is TRBJ1-4; no clear D gene. CDR3 length: 13 residues. Germline V gene sequence: CDR1 SGHAT, CDR2 FQNNGV. V lost 4 bases to trimming and J lost 8 bases, with 11 bases between them. The CDR3 DNA is TGTGCCAGCAGCTACTTGCCGACAGAAAAACTGTTTTTT. Its translation is CASSYLPTEKLFF.

J is TRBJ2-1 and V is TRBV4-2; the D gene is possibly TRBD2 (6 bases). The CDR3 is 15 amino acids. Trimming took off 3 bases at V and 4 bases at J, with 13 bases between the two ends. CDR1 LGHNA and CDR2 YNFKEQ come from the germline V gene. The CDR3 DNA sequence: TGTGCCAGCAGCCAGGAGGGACTGACGTACAATGAGCAGTTCTTC. It specifies CASSQEGLTYNEQFF.

This clonotype was seen repeatedly, ten times or more. The V gene is TRBV11-2, the J gene TRBJ1-1, with D unresolved. CDR3 length: 14 amino acids. CDR1 is SGHAT, CDR2 FQNNGV, per germline. Trimming removed 0 bases at V and 5 bases at J, with 10 bases between. The chain's CDR3 is CASSLELVQTEAFF. The CDR3 DNA is TGTGCCAGCAGCTTAGAATTAGTGCAGACTGAAGCTTTCTTT.

This clonotype was seen many times. This rearrangement joins TRBV20-1 to TRBJ1-1; no clear D. The V end was cut by 0 bases, the J end by 1 base, with 6 bases between. CDR3 size: 13 residues. CDR1 DFQATT and CDR2 SNEGSKA come from the germline V gene (reference sequence). The CDR3 spells CSARDHWNTEAFF. The DNA of the CDR3 is TGCAGTGCTAGAGATCATTGGAACACTGAAGCTTTCTTT.

This clonotype was seen a handful of times. This chain links TRBV20-1 with TRBJ2-7, with TRBD1 matching over 7 bases. The V gene's germline CDR1 is DFQATT and CDR2 SNEGSKA (reference sequence). Trimming removed 5 bases from V and 3 bases from J; junction bases left unmatched: 10. The CDR3 covers 14 residues. CDR3 sequence: CSAGTPTGSYEQYF. The CDR3 region has the DNA TGCAGTGCTGGAACGCCGACAGGGAGCTACGAGCAGTACTTC.

This clonotype was seen at least ten times. This rearrangement joins TRBV7-8 to TRBJ2-4; 7 bases align to TRBD2. The J segment lost 8 bases and the V segment lost 7 bases, leaving 17 bases of the junction unmatched. The length of the CDR3 is 16 residues. CDR1 is SGHVS and CDR2 is FQNEAQ in the germline V gene. This chain's CDR3 is CASTPYTGGSGHIQYF. For the CDR3, the DNA is TGTGCCAGCACCCCTTATACCGGCGGGAGCGGACACATTCAGTACTTC.

This chain links TRBV6-5 with TRBJ1-3, with a tentative D call TRBD1 (6 bases). With 2 bases removed from V and 4 bases from J, the gap between germline ends came to 12 bases. In germline, CDR1 is MNHEY, CDR2 SVGAGI. This CDR3 contains 15 residues. The CDR3 DNA is TGTGCCAGCAGTTACGACACCGGGACAGGAAACACCATATATTTT. Its translation: CASSYDTGTGNTIYF.

In its sample, this clonotype was seen many times. The chain recombines TRBV20-1 with TRBJ1-2; no reliable D call. V was shortened by 5 bases and J by 4 bases, with 11 bases between the two germline ends. CDR3 size: 12 residues. Germline CDR1 DFQATT, CDR2 SNEGSKA (reference sequence). The CDR3 protein is CSAGGEGYGYTF. The CDR3 nucleotides read TGCAGTGCTGGTGGAGAGGGCTATGGCTACACCTTC.

This clonotype was seen only a few times. The chain has TRBV7-2 and TRBJ2-3; the D is unclear. V lost 3 bases, J lost 3 bases, and 10 bases lay in between. CDR1 SGHTA and CDR2 FQGNSA come from the germline V gene. The CDR3 length is 14 residues. The CDR3 coding sequence is TGTGCCAGCAGCTTCGATTCTAGTACAGATACGCAGTATTTT. This gives the protein CASSFDSSTDTQYF.

The genes are TRBV12-3 or TRBV12-4 and TRBJ2-3, with D possibly matching TRBD2 (5 bases). V lost 2 bases to trimming and J lost 2 bases, with 14 bases between them. CDR3 length equals 16 residues. CDR3 DNA sequence: TGTGCCAGCAGTTTATCTTTGGGGAGTACCACAGATACGCAGTATTTT. Amino acids: CASSLSLGSTTDTQYF.

There are many counts of this clonotype. The V gene is TRBV28, the J gene TRBJ1-4, with TRBD1 as a possible D gene (6 bases). The CDR3 extends over 14 amino acids. From germline, CDR1 is MDHEN and CDR2 SYDVKM. V was pared by 3 bases and J by 7 bases, with 12 bases between. CDR3 DNA sequence: TGTGCCAGCAGTTTGGGGGGGGCGGGTGAAAAACTGTTTTTT. Translating gives CASSLGGAGEKLFF.

This clonotype was picked up a small number of times. J is TRBJ1-6 and V is TRBV2; D may be TRBD1 (6 bases). Trimming removed 8 bases at V and 8 bases at J, with 16 bases between. CDR1 and CDR2 (germline): SNHLY, FYNNEI. The CDR3 consists of 14 residues. The CDR3 protein is CASLTQQGYSPLHF. The CDR3 DNA sequence: TGTGCCAGCCTCACCCAACAGGGTTATTCACCCCTCCACTTT.

This clonotype was observed at least ten times. The chain employs TRBV12-3 or TRBV12-4 and TRBJ2-5; maybe TRBD1 (6 bases). The CDR3 length is 12 residues. V was trimmed by 6 bases and J by 9 bases, leaving 14 bases between them. The CDR3 DNA is TGTGCCAGCAGCTTGGTCAGGGGTGCCCAGTACTTC. This sequence encodes CASSLVRGAQYF.

The CDR3 is CASSGQGNSPLHF. The DNA for the CDR3 is TGTGCCAGCAGTGGACAAGGGAATTCACCCCTCCACTTT. The J gene is TRBJ1-6, the V gene TRBV11-2; D is possibly TRBD1 (5 bases). The CDR3 runs to 13 residues. The germline V gene has CDR1 SGHAT and CDR2 FQNNGV. V dropped 6 bases and J dropped 7 bases, with 10 bases sitting between them.

This clonotype appeared many times. This chain uses TRBV7-9 with TRBJ1-5, with D perhaps matching TRBD1 (5 bases). The CDR3 length is 15 residues. Germline V gene lookup returns CDR1 SEHNR and CDR2 FQNEAQ (reference sequence). Trimming shortened V by 3 bases and J by 8 bases, and 17 bases separated the two germline ends. The CDR3 region is CASSFGQRKGEPQHF. CDR3 DNA: TGTGCCAGCAGCTTTGGTCAGAGGAAAGGGGAGCCCCAGCATTTT.

V and J are TRBV7-2 and TRBJ2-1, with D unclear. CDR1 and CDR2 (germline): SGHTA, FQGNSA. The CDR3 extends over 15 amino acids. Trimming took 1 base from V and 6 from J, leaving 13 bases between them. CDR3 sequence (DNA): TGTGCCAGCAGCTTAGACCAGAGGAGAACCAATGAGCAGTTCTTC. This encodes CASSLDQRRTNEQFF.

This clonotype occurred many times. The rearrangement uses TRBV5-5 and TRBJ1-1, with D perhaps TRBD1 (6 bases). Looked up from germline, CDR1 is SGHKS and CDR2 is YYEKEE (reference sequence). The CDR3 is made up of 15 amino acids. Trimming left V 1 base short and J 6 bases short, with 16 bases between. The CDR3 is CASSLYDRTGSEAFF. CDR3 nucleotide sequence: TGTGCCAGCAGCTTGTATGACCGAACAGGGTCTGAAGCTTTCTTT.

The chain links TRBV6-5 to TRBJ2-3; D remains ambiguous. The CDR3 sequence is 15 residues long. V was shortened by 0 bases and J by 2 bases, with 9 bases between the two germline ends. Germline-derived CDR1 and CDR2 are MNHEY and SVGAGI. This CDR3 reads CASSYSNRYTDTQYF. The CDR3 DNA reads as TGTGCCAGCAGTTACTCGAACCGATACACAGATACGCAGTATTTT.

The gene calls are TRBV28 and TRBJ2-5; 8 nucleotides match TRBD2. Trimming took 4 bases from V and 1 from J; bases not matched to a gene: 8. Germline V gene data show CDR1 as MDHEN and CDR2 as SYDVKM. The CDR3 runs 16 residues. The CDR3 reads CASSSPSRGGQETQYF. The CDR3 region has the DNA TGTGCCAGCAGTTCCCCGAGCCGGGGGGGCCAAGAGACCCAGTACTTC.

This clonotype was seen only a few times. This chain joins TRBV28 and TRBJ2-5; TRBD2 agrees at 7 bases. The junction had 5 bases not matched to a gene; V was cut back by 8 bases and J by 2 bases. Germline values: CDR1 MDHEN, CDR2 SYDVKM. This CDR3 is 13 amino acids long. As DNA, the CDR3 is TGTGCCAGCTGTGGGGGGGTTCAAGAGACCCAGTACTTC. Translating it yields CASCGGVQETQYF.

The genes are TRBV7-2 and TRBJ2-5; possibly TRBD2 for D (5 bases). The germline gives CDR1 SGHTA, CDR2 FQGNSA. V lost 1 base and J 4 bases, leaving 16 bases between the germline ends. This CDR3 comprises 16 residues. The CDR3 here is CASSLGSGLAIETQYF. DNA for the CDR3: TGTGCCAGCAGCTTAGGGTCCGGGCTAGCTATAGAGACCCAGTACTTC.

This clonotype was observed at least ten times. This chain uses TRBV5-1 with TRBJ2-3; D may be TRBD2 (6 bases). Trimming removed 0 bases from V and 3 bases from J, with 14 bases in between. The CDR3 consists of 16 residues. Germline assignment: CDR1 SGHRS and CDR2 YFSETQ. This CDR3 is CASSLEAGWFTDTQYF. Here the CDR3 DNA reads TGCGCCAGCAGCTTGGAGGCGGGATGGTTTACAGATACGCAGTATTTT.

CDR3 sequence (DNA): TGTGCCAGCACCTCGGGCGGGAGCGTCTACGAGCAGTACTTC. Encoded protein: CASTSGGSVYEQYF. The rearrangement joins TRBV4-2 to TRBJ2-7; 7 nucleotides align to TRBD2. CDR1 is LGHNA and CDR2 is YNFKEQ in the germline V gene. The V segment lost 7 bases and the J segment 3 bases; nucleotides outside the gene matches: 9. The CDR3 extends over 14 amino acids.

Here the CDR3 reads CASSPGQGMNTEAFF. The CDR3 nucleotides are TGTGCCAGCTCACCGGGACAGGGAATGAACACTGAAGCTTTCTTT. This chain connects TRBV18 to TRBJ1-1; 9 nucleotides match TRBD1. Germline V lookup: CDR1 KGHSH, CDR2 LQKENI. There are 15 residues in the CDR3. V lost 3 bases and J lost 0; bases outside the gene matches: 2. Drawing the rest from reference TRBV18 and TRBJ1-1, the complete variable domain is NAGVMQNPRHLVRRRGQEARLRCSPMKGHSHVYWYRQLPEEGLKFMVYLQKENIIDESGMPKERFSAEFPKEGPSILRIQQVVRGDSAAYFCASSPGQGMNTEAFFGQGTRLTVV.